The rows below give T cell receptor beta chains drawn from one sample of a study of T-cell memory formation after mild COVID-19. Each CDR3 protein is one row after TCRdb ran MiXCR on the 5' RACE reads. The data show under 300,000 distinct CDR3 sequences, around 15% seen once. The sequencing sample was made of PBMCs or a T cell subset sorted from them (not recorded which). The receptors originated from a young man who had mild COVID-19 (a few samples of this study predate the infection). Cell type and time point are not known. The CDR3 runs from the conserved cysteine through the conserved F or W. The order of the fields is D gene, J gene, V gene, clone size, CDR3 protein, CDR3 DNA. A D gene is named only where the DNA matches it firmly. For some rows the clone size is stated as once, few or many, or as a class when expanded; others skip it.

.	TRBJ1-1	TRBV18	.	CASSGGDGTEAFF	TGTGCCAGCTCAGGGGGGGATGGTACTGAAGCTTTCTTT
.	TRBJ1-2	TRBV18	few	CASSPDRSSSGYTF	TGTGCCAGCTCACCCGACAGGTCGTCCTCCGGCTACACCTTC
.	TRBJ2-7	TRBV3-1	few	CASSRQGYEQYF	TGTGCCAGCAGCCGGCAGGGGTACGAGCAGTACTTC
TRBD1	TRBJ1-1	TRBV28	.	CASSTSSGGWTEAFF	TGTGCCAGCAGTACTTCTTCAGGGGGCTGGACTGAAGCTTTCTTT
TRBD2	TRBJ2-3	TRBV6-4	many	CASSANSGGADTQYF	TGTGCCAGCAGTGCGAATAGCGGGGGGGCAGATACGCAGTATTTT
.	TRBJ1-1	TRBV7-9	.	CASSRRKVNTEAFF	TGTGCCAGCAGCCGCCGAAAGGTGAACACTGAAGCTTTCTTT
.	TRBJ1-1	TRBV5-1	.	CASSTGQSHTEAFF	TGCGCCAGCAGCACCGGACAGTCACACACTGAAGCTTTCTTT
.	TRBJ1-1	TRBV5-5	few	CASSYRRGSTEAFF	TGTGCCAGCAGCTACCGCCGGGGTAGCACTGAAGCTTTCTTT
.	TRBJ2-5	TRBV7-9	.	CASEGPGLETQYF	TGTGCCAGCGAGGGACCGGGACTTGAGACCCAGTACTTC
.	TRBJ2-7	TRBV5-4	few	CASSHPSVYEQYF	TGTGCCAGCAGCCACCCCTCGGTCTACGAGCAGTACTTC
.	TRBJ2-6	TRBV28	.	CASSSVVNVLTF	TGTGCCAGCAGTTCCGTCGTCAACGTCCTGACTTTC
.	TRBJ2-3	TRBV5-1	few	CASSLELNTQYF	TGCGCCAGCAGCTTGGAGTTGAATACGCAGTATTTT
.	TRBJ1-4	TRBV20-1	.	CSARRAVHEKLFF	TGCAGTGCTAGACGGGCGGTCCATGAAAAACTGTTTTTT
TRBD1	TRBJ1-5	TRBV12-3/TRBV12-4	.	CASSRQGSDQPQHF	TGTGCCAGCAGTCGACAGGGTTCGGATCAGCCCCAGCATTTT
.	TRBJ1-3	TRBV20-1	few	CSARSPLFSGNTIYF	TGCAGTGCTAGATCCCCCCTCTTCTCTGGAAACACCATATATTTT
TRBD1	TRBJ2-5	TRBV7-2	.	CASSTTTGAGTQYF	TGTGCCAGCAGTACTACGACAGGGGCTGGGACCCAGTACTTC
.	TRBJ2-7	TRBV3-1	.	CASSQEGATGEQYF	TGTGCCAGCAGCCAAGAGGGGGCGACGGGCGAGCAGTACTTC
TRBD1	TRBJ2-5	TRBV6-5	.	CASSYSPGTGIQETKYF	TGTGCCAGCAGTTACTCGCCCGGGACAGGGATCCAAGAGACCAAGTACTTC
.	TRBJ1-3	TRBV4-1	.	CASSQNRDDGNTIYF	TGCGCCAGCAGCCAGAACCGGGACGATGGAAACACCATATATTTT
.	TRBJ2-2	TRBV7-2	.	CASSLHVDLGGELFF	TGTGCCAGCAGCTTACACGTCGACCTAGGGGGGGAGCTGTTTTTT
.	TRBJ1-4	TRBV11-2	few	CASSRSNPGWEGGMEKLFF	TGTGCCAGCAGCCGATCCAACCCGGGCTGGGAGGGGGGGATGGAAAAACTGTTTTTT
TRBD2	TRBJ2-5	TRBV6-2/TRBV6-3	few	CASSPPTSGAGETQYF	TGTGCCAGCAGTCCCCCGACTAGCGGGGCGGGGGAGACCCAGTACTTC
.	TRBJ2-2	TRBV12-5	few	CASIGGDGELFF	TGTGCTAGTATCGGGGGAGACGGGGAGCTGTTTTTT
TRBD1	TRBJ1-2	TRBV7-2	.	CASSLETGQTYGYTF	TGTGCCAGCAGCTTAGAGACGGGACAGACCTATGGCTACACCTTC
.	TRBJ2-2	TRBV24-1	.	CATSALTGLGGTGELFF	TGTGCCACCAGTGCCCTAACGGGTCTGGGGGGCACCGGGGAGCTGTTTTTT
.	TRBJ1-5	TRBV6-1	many	CASRQLNQPQHF	TGTGCCAGCAGACAGCTTAATCAGCCCCAGCATTTT
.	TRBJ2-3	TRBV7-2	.	CAIGRGASTDTQYF	TGTGCCATCGGCCGGGGGGCCAGCACAGATACGCAGTATTTT
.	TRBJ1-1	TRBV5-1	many	CASSRRGTEAFF	TGTGCCAGCTCCCGTAGGGGCACTGAAGCTTTCTTT
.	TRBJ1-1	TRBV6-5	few	CASSYRQARTEAFF	TGTGCCAGCAGTTATAGGCAGGCCCGCACTGAAGCTTTCTTT
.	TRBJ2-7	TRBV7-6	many	CASSLVGGTEQYF	TGTGCCAGCAGCTTAGTTGGAGGGACAGAGCAGTACTTC
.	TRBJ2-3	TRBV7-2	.	CASSFHFGDTQYF	TGTGCCAGCAGCTTCCACTTCGGGGATACGCAGTATTTT
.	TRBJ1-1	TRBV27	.	CASSQIAGAEAFF	TGTGCCAGCAGCCAAATTGCGGGCGCTGAAGCTTTCTTT
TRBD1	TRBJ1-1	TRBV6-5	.	CASSTRDRATEAFF	TGTGCCAGCAGTACCCGGGACAGGGCAACTGAAGCTTTCTTT
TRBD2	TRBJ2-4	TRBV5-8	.	CASSSLAGEAKNIQYF	TGTGCCAGCAGCAGCCTAGCGGGGGAAGCCAAAAACATTCAGTACTTC
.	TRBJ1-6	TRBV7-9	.	CASSLDRGLDLHF	TGTGCCAGCAGCTTAGATCGGGGGTTGGACCTCCACTTT
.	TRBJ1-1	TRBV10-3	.	CAISESSGAYTEAFF	TGTGCCATCAGTGAGTCGTCGGGGGCTTACACTGAAGCTTTCTTT
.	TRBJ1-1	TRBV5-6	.	CASSFSGELSEAFF	TGTGCCAGCAGCTTTTCAGGCGAGTTGTCTGAAGCTTTCTTT
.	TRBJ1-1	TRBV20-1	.	CSPNRDISYTEAFF	TGCAGTCCAAACAGGGATATTTCGTACACTGAAGCTTTCTTT
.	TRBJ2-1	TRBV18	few	CATKSEYEQFF	TGTGCCACCAAGAGCGAATATGAGCAGTTCTTC
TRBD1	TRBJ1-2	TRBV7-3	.	CASSSGQGLGYTF	TGTGCCAGCAGCTCGGGACAGGGACTAGGCTACACCTTC
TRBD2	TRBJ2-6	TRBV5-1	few	CASSFFGGSGANVLTF	TGCGCCAGCAGCTTCTTCGGGGGGTCTGGGGCCAACGTCCTGACTTTC
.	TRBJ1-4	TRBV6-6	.	CASSALETGDPKVFF	TGTGCCAGCAGTGCTTTAGAGACAGGTGATCCCAAGGTGTTTTTT
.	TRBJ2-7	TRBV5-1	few	CASSLGGIGYEQYF	TGCGCCAGCAGCTTGGGGGGGATAGGGTACGAGCAGTACTTC
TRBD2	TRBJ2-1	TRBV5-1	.	CASSLGTSGLNEQFF	TGCGCCAGCAGCTTGGGGACTAGCGGACTCAATGAGCAGTTCTTC
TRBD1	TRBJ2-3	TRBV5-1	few	CASSLEGTGGADTQYF	TGCGCCAGCAGCTTGGAAGGGACAGGGGGCGCAGATACGCAGTATTTT
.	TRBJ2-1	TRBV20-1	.	CSASPAAWSYNEQFF	TGCAGTGCTAGTCCCGCCGCGTGGTCCTACAATGAGCAGTTCTTC
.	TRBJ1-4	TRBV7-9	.	CASTPQGNEKLFF	TGTGCCAGCACCCCCCAGGGGAATGAAAAACTGTTTTTT
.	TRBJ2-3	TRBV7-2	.	CASSLGAGPSRYTQYF	TGTGCCAGCAGCCTGGGGGCGGGTCCGTCACGTTATACGCAGTATTTT
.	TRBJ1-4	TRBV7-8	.	CASSQRRGIATNEKLFF	TGTGCCAGCAGCCAACGGAGGGGCATTGCAACTAATGAAAAACTGTTTTTT